This passage covers 7 T cell receptor beta chains from one sample sequenced in a study of shared clonotypes between healthy human individuals. CD45RO negativity and positive selection for CCR7 defined naive CD8 cells, a population that excluded terminally differentiated effector memory CD45RA+ cells. Sequencing was performed with immunoSEQ multiplex PCR; in TCRdb, only in-frame clones are kept and a portion is missing. The sample yields millions of clones, approximately 94% seen once. The source material was naive CD8+ T cells sorted from blood. These receptors were taken from a man aged 18 to 29 in good health.

The V call is TRBV29-1, the J call TRBJ1-1; possible D gene TRBD1, 6 bases. The CDR3 is 14 residues long. Germline loops: CDR1 SQVTM, CDR2 ANQGSEA. Trimming stripped 6 bases from V and 4 bases from J, with 18 bases between. The DNA for the CDR3 is TGCAGCGTCGTACAGGTCACCAGGGGCACTGAAGCTTTCTTT. Translated, it gives CSVVQVTRGTEAFF. Variable domain in full (rest from reference TRBV29-1 and TRBJ1-1): SAVISQKPSRDICQRGTSLTIQCQVDSQVTMMFWYRQQPGQSLTLIATANQGSEATYESGFVIDKFPISRPNLTFSTLTVSNMSPEDSSIYLCSVVQVTRGTEAFFGQGTRLTVV.

This chain uses TRBV6-5 with TRBJ1-1; D possibly corresponds to TRBD1 (6 bases). The germline gives CDR1 MNHEY, CDR2 SVGAGI. Trimming shortened V by 7 bases and J by 4 bases, and 13 bases separated the two germline ends. This CDR3 has 13 amino acids. CDR3 DNA sequence: TGTGCCAGCATGGCAGGGGTAGGCACTGAAGCTTTCTTT. Amino acid sequence: CASMAGVGTEAFF.

V gene TRBV6-1 combines with J gene TRBJ1-1; maybe TRBD1 (5 bases). CDR3 length: 14 amino acids. Trimming stripped 2 bases from V and 5 bases from J, with 12 bases between. Germline lookup yields CDR1 MNHNS and CDR2 SASEGT. The DNA for the CDR3 is TGTGCCAGCAGTGAAAGGGGTATTTGGACTGAAGCTTTCTTT. Protein sequence: CASSERGIWTEAFF.

V and J are TRBV27 and TRBJ1-1; maybe TRBD1 (5 bases). Deletions cut 6 bases from V and 5 bases from J, with 13 bases between. The germline CDR1 and CDR2 sequences are MNHEY and SMNVEV (reference sequence). CDR3 length equals 13 residues. The CDR3: CASSTDWGTEAFF. For the CDR3, the DNA is TGTGCCAGCAGCACGGACTGGGGGACTGAAGCTTTCTTT.

The chain links TRBV19 to TRBJ1-4; unclear D gene. The CDR3 runs 10 residues. The V end lost 9 bases, the J end lost 6 bases, and 5 bases lay between the germline ends. Germline V gene sequence: CDR1 LNHDA, CDR2 SQIVND (reference sequence). CDR3 DNA sequence: TGTGCCAGGCGCCATGAAAAACTGTTTTTT. Its translation: CARRHEKLFF.

This clone was observed a single time. This chain links TRBV6-5 with TRBJ2-7, with TRBD1 identical over 7 bases. Trimming cost V 7 bases and J 3 bases; bases outside gene matches: 12. The CDR3 sequence is 15 residues long. Germline loops: CDR1 MNHEY, CDR2 SVGAGI. CDR3 region: CASTPWRGGDYEQYF. CDR3 bases: TGTGCCAGCACTCCCTGGCGAGGGGGCGACTACGAGCAGTACTTC.

CDR3 sequence reads: CASSQVHSQYYEQYF. CDR3 nucleotide sequence: TGCGCCAGCAGCCAGGTCCACAGCCAATACTACGAGCAGTACTTC. The chain combines TRBV4-3 with TRBJ2-7; D ambiguous. Deletions cut 3 bases from V and 3 bases from J, with 15 bases between. This CDR3 has 15 amino acids. Germline V CDR1 and CDR2: LGHNA, YSLEER.